The following is a T cell receptor beta chain sequence with its context. The authors divided CD4+ cells into CD45RA+ naive and CD45RA-negative memory subsets. An assay was performed, and its level was deep. The assay was immunoSEQ multiplex PCR, and TCRdb's table has in-frame clones only and misses some. Of about 2.3 million clones in the sample, roughly 90% were seen once. CDR3 length: 14 amino acids. V shed 5 bases and J shed 5 bases, with 16 bases lying between them. Germline values: CDR1 SGHTA, CDR2 FQGNSA. The record originates from a study of shared clonotypes between healthy human individuals. On the study more broadly: Aged 18 to 49, the donors were a couple of women and a few men.

The J gene is TRBJ2-7, the V gene TRBV7-2; possible D gene TRBD2, 5 bases. This receptor was taken from a man younger than 35 in good health. Some clones in this sample may be carry-over from other donors' samples. Material for sequencing was naive CD4+ T cells from PBMCs. The subset was: CD45RA+ positively selected. CDR3 sequence: CASSPEVYGNEQYF. In DNA, the CDR3 is TGTGCCAGCAGCCCGGAGGTGTACGGGAACGAGCAGTACTTC.